A selection of T cell receptor beta chains follows, all from one sample in a study of blood T cells in healthy people across ages. TCRdb fed the 5' RACE reads into MiXCR, producing one record per CDR3 protein. This sample has roughly 680,000 distinct CDR3 sequences; 40% to 65% occur once, and the top ten carry roughly 14%. Sample: blood. The receptors were sampled from a woman older than 75 in good health. Both conserved end residues are part of each CDR3. Each record gives: V gene, J gene, clone size, D gene, CDR3 protein, CDR3 DNA. A D gene is named only where the DNA matches it firmly. Size is omitted from some rows. Given values are once, few, many or a class for expanded clones.

TRBV28	TRBJ1-5	few	-	CASNSIRSQHF	TGTGCCAGCAATTCAATCAGGTCCCAGCATTTT
TRBV7-2	TRBJ2-5	-	-	CASSLDSLQETQYF	TGTGCCAGCAGCTTAGACAGCCTACAAGAGACCCAGTACTTC
TRBV7-9	TRBJ2-7	many	-	CASSSRDHLGQYF	TGTGCCAGCAGCTCTCGGGACCATCTTGGGCAGTACTTC
TRBV28	TRBJ1-1	-	TRBD1	CASSSPRGRNTEAFF	TGTGCCAGCAGTTCTCCCAGGGGGAGGAACACTGAAGCTTTCTTT
TRBV4-1	TRBJ2-5	-	-	CASSQGVIQKTQYF	TGCGCCAGCAGCCAAGGTGTCATACAGAAGACCCAGTACTTC
TRBV7-8	TRBJ2-7	many	-	CASSALAAASYEQYF	TGTGCCAGCAGCGCACTGGCAGCGGCATCCTACGAGCAGTACTTC
TRBV29-1	TRBJ2-1	-	-	CTTGSVGNEQFF	TGCACTACAGGGAGTGTGGGCAATGAGCAGTTCTTC
TRBV12-3/TRBV12-4	TRBJ2-4	few	-	CASSLGTSLAKNIQYF	TGTGCCAGCAGTCTCGGGACTTCACTAGCCAAAAACATTCAGTACTTC
TRBV15	TRBJ1-1	-	TRBD1	CATSRSGQGIWNTEAFF	TGTGCCACCAGCAGATCGGGACAGGGGATATGGAACACTGAAGCTTTCTTT
TRBV18	TRBJ2-3	-	-	CASSVGQPLSTDTQYF	TGTGCCAGCTCAGTCGGACAGCCCCTTAGCACAGATACGCAGTATTTT
TRBV18	TRBJ2-6	many	-	CASSPLTVSGANVLTF	TGTGCCAGCTCACCACTTACCGTCTCTGGGGCCAACGTCCTGACTTTC
TRBV29-1	TRBJ2-7	-	TRBD2	CSVKAGAGLVNNEQYF	TGCAGTGTTAAAGCCGGAGCGGGACTAGTGAACAATGAGCAGTACTTC
TRBV6-5	TRBJ1-2	-	-	CASIGLDYGYTF	TGTGCCAGCATTGGCCTTGACTATGGCTACACCTTC
TRBV2	TRBJ2-3	many	TRBD2	CASSDPSGNSDTQYF	TGTGCCAGCAGTGATCCTAGCGGGAACTCAGATACGCAGTATTTT
TRBV2	TRBJ2-1	-	TRBD2	CASLEASGRVGQFF	TGTGCCAGCCTGGAGGCTAGCGGGAGAGTTGGGCAGTTCTTC
TRBV20-1	TRBJ1-1	-	-	CSASKVTRNTEAFF	TGCAGTGCCTCGAAGGTGACTCGTAACACTGAAGCTTTCTTT
TRBV6-5	TRBJ1-1	-	-	CASSYTPQVNTEAFF	TGTGCCAGCAGTTACACCCCTCAAGTGAACACTGAAGCTTTCTTT
TRBV20-1	TRBJ2-2	-	TRBD1	CSVRDSHRGLVETGELFF	TGCAGTGTTAGAGATAGCCACAGGGGGCTGGTGGAAACCGGGGAGCTGTTTTTT
TRBV29-1	TRBJ2-7	many	-	CSVRLEAAYEQYF	TGCAGCGTTCGACTAGAAGCGGCCTACGAGCAGTACTTC
TRBV7-2	TRBJ1-6	many	-	CASSSGGSPLHF	TGTGCCAGCAGCTCTGGCGGTTCACCCCTCCACTTT